The 20 T cell receptor beta chains below come from one sample, sequenced in a study of regulatory T cells in long-lasting Graves disease. Time point denoted: persistent/refractory GD, antithyroid drugs over 5 years with positive TRAb. PBMC-derived RNA was used for the TCR library. Investigators prepared the TCR beta libraries by applying iRepertoire HTBI primers and Arm-PCR of CDR3 regions. TCRdb re-derived calls from the multiplex PCR reads in MiXCR, one entry per CDR3 protein. The sample carries over 300,000 distinct CDR3 sequences, about 20% recorded once. The sample here was peripheral blood mononuclear cells (PBMCs), taken when the disease was refractory, from a patient treated with antithyroid drugs. The receptors were gathered from a female donor with Graves disease.

This clonotype was observed at least ten times. The chain uses TRBV6-2 or TRBV6-3 and TRBJ1-5, with a possible D match to TRBD1 (5 bases). The length of the CDR3 is 15 residues. V was trimmed by 0 bases and J by 2 bases, leaving 8 bases between them. The germline V gene encodes CDR1 MNHEY and CDR2 SVGEGT. The chain's CDR3 is CASSYSGRGNQPQHF. DNA for the CDR3: TGTGCCAGCAGTTACTCGGGCAGGGGCAATCAGCCCCAGCATTTT.

This clonotype occurred many times. The junction differs from germline at one of its ends, possibly a read error. The V gene is TRBV28, the J gene TRBJ2-7; D remains unclear. There are 11 residues in the CDR3. Per the germline V gene, CDR1 is MDHEN and CDR2 is SYDVKM. DNA for the CDR3: TGTACCAGCAGTCCTCTTTGGGAGCAGTACTTC. This gives the protein CTSSPLWEQYF.

This clonotype showed up just a few times. The V gene is TRBV3-1, the J gene TRBJ2-7; D may match TRBD1 or TRBD2 (6 bases each). This CDR3 region has 16 residues. Per germline, CDR1 LGHDT and CDR2 YNNKEL (reference sequence). V lost 0 bases to trimming and J lost 1 base, with 13 bases between them. The CDR3 reads CASSQDLTGRSYEQYF. In DNA, the CDR3 is TGTGCCAGCAGCCAAGACCTTACAGGGAGGTCCTACGAGCAGTACTTC.

This clonotype was counted ten times or more. CDR3 DNA sequence: TGTGCCAGCGGAGCAGGGCGACGGGACGGGGAGCTGTTTTTT. It encodes CASGAGRRDGELFF. V gene TRBV2 combines with J gene TRBJ2-2; D is possibly TRBD1 or TRBD2 (5 bases each). This CDR3 has 14 amino acids. CDR1 and CDR2 (germline): SNHLY, FYNNEI. V was pared by 8 bases and J by 7 bases, with 17 bases between.

This clonotype was counted between two and nine times. The chain's CDR3 is CASSSLTDASRNIQYF. For the CDR3, the DNA is TGTGCCAGCAGTTCCCTTACGGACGCGAGTCGGAACATTCAGTACTTC. The genes are TRBV28 and TRBJ2-4; D remains unclear. Per the germline V gene, CDR1 is MDHEN and CDR2 is SYDVKM. Deletions cut 4 bases from V and 7 bases from J, with 20 bases between. The CDR3 covers 16 residues.

Here the CDR3 reads CASSYVSGRPTYEQYF. DNA for the CDR3: TGTGCCAGCAGTTACGTTAGCGGGAGACCCACCTACGAGCAGTACTTC. The J gene is TRBJ2-7, the V gene TRBV6-2 or TRBV6-3; 9 bases agree with TRBD2. J was trimmed by 2 bases and V by 2 bases; bases with no gene match: 7. The CDR3 has 16 residues. CDR1 is MNHEY and CDR2 is SVGEGT in the germline V gene.

At least ten counts were recorded for this clonotype. The chain employs TRBV3-1 and TRBJ2-4; D is undetermined. The CDR3 has 14 residues. Trimming removed 3 bases from V and 14 bases from J, with 20 bases in between. Germline loops: CDR1 LGHDT, CDR2 YNNKEL (reference sequence). DNA for the CDR3: TGTGCCAGCAGCCATCGTAGCTCGGGCGGAAGAAAGTACTTC. Translation: CASSHRSSGGRKYF.

The chain recombines TRBV20-1 with TRBJ1-6, with D possibly being TRBD1 (6 bases). The CDR3 is 15 residues long. Germline V lookup: CDR1 DFQATT, CDR2 SNEGSKA (reference sequence). Trimming pared 6 bases from V and 0 bases from J, leaving 12 bases between. The CDR3 DNA is TGCAGTGCCAGGGGACGGAGCTCCTATAATTCACCCCTCCACTTT. Residues: CSARGRSSYNSPLHF.

This clonotype was seen a handful of times. The chain carries TRBV28 and TRBJ2-1; D is perhaps TRBD1 or TRBD2 (5 bases each). The CDR3 is 20 amino acids. Looked up from germline, CDR1 is MDHEN and CDR2 is SYDVKM. V shed 2 bases and J shed 4 bases, with 27 bases lying between them. The CDR3 is CASSLINLGEARVRYNEQFF. The CDR3 bases are TGTGCCAGCAGTTTAATCAACCTGGGGGAAGCGAGGGTACGGTACAATGAGCAGTTCTTC.

V gene TRBV19 combines with J gene TRBJ2-5, with D perhaps TRBD1 (6 bases). Between the trimmed V and J ends, which lost 4 bases and 1 base, there was a span of 13 bases. Germline V gene lookup returns CDR1 LNHDA and CDR2 SQIVND (reference sequence). The CDR3 consists of 15 residues. The CDR3 sequence is CASSTTGTTQETQYF. The CDR3 DNA is TGTGCCAGTAGTACAACCGGGACAACCCAAGAGACCCAGTACTTC.

The chain carries TRBV29-1 and TRBJ2-1, with 7 bases matching TRBD2. The germline gives CDR1 SQVTM, CDR2 ANQGSEA. The trim removed 4 bases at V and 4 bases at J, leaving 16 bases unmatched. This CDR3 is 17 amino acids long. CDR3 DNA: TGCAGCGTTGGGCTCGGAGGAAGACTAGCTGAGTACAATGAGCAGTTCTTC. Amino acid sequence: CSVGLGGRLAEYNEQFF.

This clonotype was seen ten or more times. The chain links TRBV12-3 or TRBV12-4 to TRBJ2-2; TRBD2 is a possible D gene (6 bases). This CDR3 has 14 amino acids. Between the trimmed V and J ends, which lost 6 bases and 4 bases, there was a span of 12 bases. The CDR3 DNA reads as TGTGCCAGCAGGCGGGATTTGGGCACCGGGGAGCTGTTTTTT. Protein: CASRRDLGTGELFF.

This clonotype was recorded a few times. The genes are TRBV27 and TRBJ1-6; TRBD1 agrees at 11 bases. The CDR3 is 15 residues long. The V gene's germline CDR1 is MNHEY and CDR2 SMNVEV (reference sequence). With V trimmed by 5 bases and J by 12 bases, 9 bases remained unmatched. CDR3 DNA: TGTGCCAGCAGTGAATCCGGGACAGGGGGTCAACCCCTCCACTTT. As protein: CASSESGTGGQPLHF.

This clonotype was recorded at least ten times. V is TRBV29-1 and J is TRBJ1-2; D might be TRBD1 (5 bases). The CDR3 has 13 amino acids. V lost 3 bases and J 4 bases, leaving 12 bases between the germline ends. Germline CDR1 reads SQVTM; CDR2 reads ANQGSEA. CDR3 in amino acids: CSVDVRAVYGYTF. CDR3 nucleotide sequence: TGCAGCGTTGACGTCAGGGCTGTCTATGGCTACACCTTC.

This clonotype came up many times. The chain links TRBV4-1 to TRBJ2-5; D possibly corresponds to TRBD2 (7 bases). Germline values: CDR1 MGHRA, CDR2 YSYEKL. Trimming stripped 1 base from V and 7 bases from J, with 19 bases between. This CDR3 is 16 amino acids long. As DNA, the CDR3 is TGCGCCAGCAGCCAAGTGGGGGGCCAGCGGGAACGGACCCAGTACTTC. Amino acid sequence: CASSQVGGQRERTQYF.

This clonotype was seen repeatedly, ten times or more. This chain connects TRBV6-5 to TRBJ1-2; D is perhaps TRBD1 (5 bases). Germline V gives CDR1 MNHEY, CDR2 SVGAGI. V lost 2 bases and J lost 8, with 12 bases in between. This CDR3 contains 13 residues. CDR3 sequence: CASSYGRGLGYTF. The CDR3 DNA sequence: TGTGCCAGCAGTTACGGACGGGGACTGGGCTACACCTTC.

The table lists this clonotype with a few counts. This may arise from a read error, as a much more abundant clone is one base away. The gene calls are TRBV6-2 or TRBV6-3 and TRBJ2-7; D may be TRBD1 or TRBD2 (5 bases each). CDR1 is MNHEY and CDR2 is SVGEGT in the germline V gene. Deletions cut 2 bases from V and 7 bases from J, with 24 bases between. The CDR3 covers 17 residues. Here the CDR3 DNA reads TGTGCCAGCAGTTACCGGGGACCCCATCGGCTTGTTGGGGAGCAGTACTTC. It yields the protein CASSYRGPHRLVGEQYF.

This clonotype was found a few times. The chain uses TRBV5-4 and TRBJ2-7, with 7 positions matching TRBD1. V shed 1 base and J 1 base; nucleotides not matched to a gene: 5. Germline V gene sequence: CDR1 SGHNT, CDR2 YYREEE (reference sequence). The CDR3 is made up of 15 amino acids. In nucleotides, the CDR3 is TGTGCCAGCAGCTTGAGGGACAGCCCTTCCTACGAGCAGTACTTC. Protein sequence: CASSLRDSPSYEQYF.

The chain is built from TRBV13 and TRBJ2-3, with 9 positions matching TRBD2. CDR1 is PRHDT and CDR2 is FYEKMQ in the germline V gene (reference sequence). The CDR3 runs to 14 residues. The V gene end was trimmed by 8 bases and the J gene end by 3 bases; junction bases not matched to a gene: 6. The CDR3 is CASGGRAMTDTQYF. CDR3 nucleotide sequence: TGTGCCAGCGGCGGGAGGGCCATGACAGATACGCAGTATTTT. The full variable domain, in which reference TRBV13 and TRBJ2-3 provide the parts outside the CDR3, is AAGVIQSPRHLIKEKRETATLKCYPIPRHDTVYWYQQGPGQDPQFLISFYEKMQSDKGSIPDRFSAQQFSDYHSELNMSSLELGDSALYFCASGGRAMTDTQYFGPGTRLTVL.

The chain combines TRBV3-1 with TRBJ2-4, with a possible D match to TRBD2 (5 bases). The CDR3 totals 13 residues. The germline V gene has CDR1 LGHDT and CDR2 YNNKEL (reference sequence). The V and J ends lost 4 bases and 9 bases respectively, with 13 bases between them. The CDR3 bases are TGTGCCAGCAGCCTGGCAGGTGAGGGCATTCAGTACTTC. Protein product: CASSLAGEGIQYF.